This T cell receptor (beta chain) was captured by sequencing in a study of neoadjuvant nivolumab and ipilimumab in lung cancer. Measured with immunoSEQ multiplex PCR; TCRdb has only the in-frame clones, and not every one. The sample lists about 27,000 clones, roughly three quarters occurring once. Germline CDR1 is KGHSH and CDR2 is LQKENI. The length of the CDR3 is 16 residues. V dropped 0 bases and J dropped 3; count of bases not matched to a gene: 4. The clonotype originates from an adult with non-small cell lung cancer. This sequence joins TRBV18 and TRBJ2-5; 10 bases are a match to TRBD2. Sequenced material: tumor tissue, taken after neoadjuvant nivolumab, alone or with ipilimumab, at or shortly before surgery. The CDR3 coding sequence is TGTGCCAGCTCACCACCTAGCGGGGGGATGGAAGAGACCCAGTACTTC. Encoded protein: CASSPPSGGMEETQYF.